The 20 T cell receptor beta chains below come from one sample, sequenced in a study of early T cells in non-severe SARS-CoV-2 infection (dated by TCRdb to about 2021). Library preparation used 5' RACE. The instrument given in TCRdb is NextSeq 500. The raw public reads went through TCRdb reprocessing: fastp at Q25, MiXCR clone calling, in-frame beta chains kept. Rows merge per CDR3 protein into single entries with the most common DNA and genes. This sample lists roughly 99,000 distinct CDR3 sequences; around 10% were detected once. In total, the top ten clones hold approximately 6.9% of the sample. The source material was whole blood. The receptor set was obtained from an adult who was a healthcare worker with PCR-confirmed SARS-CoV-2 infection or an uninfected control (not recorded which).

Ten or more counts support this clonotype. V is TRBV5-1 and J is TRBJ2-7; no reliable D call. V was pared by 5 bases and J by 5 bases, with 14 bases between. Per germline, CDR1 SGHRS and CDR2 YFSETQ. The CDR3 is made up of 13 amino acids. The CDR3 DNA reads TGCGCCAGCAGTTTCGGCAATGGGAACGAGCAGTACTTC. Encoded protein: CASSFGNGNEQYF.

The rearrangement links TRBV2 to TRBJ2-7; D may be TRBD1 (6 bases). Trimming shortened V by 10 bases and J by 2 bases, and 12 bases separated the two germline ends. The CDR3 loop spans 12 amino acids. Germline lookup yields CDR1 SNHLY and CDR2 FYNNEI. The CDR3 sequence is CANTGPTYEQYF. DNA of the CDR3: TGTGCCAACACAGGGCCTACCTACGAGCAGTACTTC.

This clonotype showed up just a few times. V gene TRBV2 combines with J gene TRBJ2-1; D call uncertain. Germline-derived CDR1 and CDR2 are SNHLY and FYNNEI. The ends were cut back, 11 bases at V and 0 bases at J, with 11 bases in the middle. This CDR3 comprises 13 residues. The CDR3 DNA sequence: TGTGCCGGCCGACGGAGCTCCTACAATGAGCAGTTCTTC. Its translation is CAGRRSSYNEQFF. The whole variable domain, filled in from reference TRBV2 and TRBJ2-1, reads EPEVTQTPSHQVTQMGQEVILRCVPISNHLYFYWYRQILGQKVEFLVSFYNNEISEKSEIFDDQFSVERPDGSNFTLKIRSTKLEDSAMYFCAGRRSSYNEQFFGPGTRLTVL.

This clonotype was found many times. The rearrangement links TRBV2 to TRBJ2-5; 10 nucleotides line up with TRBD2. V lost 11 bases, J lost 6 bases, and 9 bases stayed unmatched. CDR3 length: 13 residues. Germline V gives CDR1 SNHLY, CDR2 FYNNEI. The CDR3 DNA reads as TGTGCCCTTATACGGACTAGCGGTCAGACCCAGTACTTC. It yields the protein CALIRTSGQTQYF.

The table lists this clonotype with a few counts. The chain employs TRBV20-1 and TRBJ2-3; 12 bases are a match to TRBD2. CDR1 is DFQATT, CDR2 SNEGSKA, per germline (reference sequence). The CDR3 extends over 15 amino acids. The trim removed 6 bases at V and 3 bases at J, leaving 7 bases unmatched. CDR3 nucleotide sequence: TGCAGTGCCCTAGCGGGAGGGGGAATAACAGATACGCAGTATTTT. Amino acid sequence: CSALAGGGITDTQYF.

For this clonotype: One end of the junction varies from germline; a read error may be responsible. The genes are TRBV4-3 and TRBJ2-7; TRBD2 agrees at 9 bases. Germline-derived CDR1 and CDR2 are LGHNA and YSLEER. The CDR3 covers 17 residues. The CDR3 reads CASSQVNPNSSGALWDF. The CDR3 coding sequence is TGCGCCAGCAGCCAAGTCAACCCAAATTCTAGCGGGGCCCTTTGGGACTTC.

This clonotype occurred a few times. V is TRBV6-5 and J is TRBJ2-3; 10 bases agree with TRBD2. Trimming at V came to 0 bases and at J to 4 bases, leaving 10 bases not matched to a gene. The germline CDR1 and CDR2 sequences are MNHEY and SVGAGI. The CDR3 length is 18 residues. CDR3 coding DNA: TGTGCCAGCAGTTACTCGTTCCCCCTAGCGGGAGATTCAGATACGCAGTATTTT. It specifies CASSYSFPLAGDSDTQYF.

The chain uses TRBV30 and TRBJ1-1; D is unresolved. This CDR3 spans 13 amino acids. CDR1 is GTSNPN, CDR2 SVGIG, per germline (reference sequence). The V end lost 0 bases, the J end lost 0 bases, and 5 bases lay between the germline ends. The CDR3 protein is CAWSVNLNTEAFF. In DNA form, the CDR3 reads TGTGCCTGGAGTGTCAACCTGAACACTGAAGCTTTCTTT.

This clonotype was detected many times. The chain links TRBV6-1 to TRBJ1-2; D ambiguous. CDR1 is MNHNS, CDR2 SASEGT, per germline. CDR3 length: 14 residues. V gave up 5 bases and J gave up 11 bases, with 21 bases separating them. The CDR3 loop reads CASSQPPADLMYTF. In DNA form, the CDR3 reads TGTGCCAGCAGTCAACCCCCGGCAGACCTTATGTACACCTTC.

Ten or more counts support this clonotype. The chain employs TRBV21-1 and TRBJ2-7; TRBD1, the table's D call, was not compared with the DNA. TRBV21-1 is labeled a pseudogene. This CDR3 has 15 residues. The CDR3 loop is CASSGGDSPLDEQYF. In DNA form, the CDR3 reads TGTGCCAGCAGCGGAGGGGACAGTCCCCTCGACGAGCAGTACTTC.

The rearrangement joins TRBV10-3 to TRBJ2-3, with TRBD2 matching 8 bases. The V and J ends lost 6 bases and 0 bases, in that order; junction bases with no gene match: 2. Per the germline V gene, CDR1 is ENHRY and CDR2 is SYGVKD. The CDR3 is 14 residues long. The CDR3: CAIRGLGSTDTQYF. The DNA for the CDR3 is TGTGCCATCAGGGGACTAGGGAGCACAGATACGCAGTATTTT.

This clonotype was counted ten times or more. The J gene is TRBJ2-1, the V gene TRBV7-9, with D possibly TRBD2 on 7 matching bases. V shed 2 bases and J shed 12 bases, with 35 bases lying between them. The CDR3 covers 20 residues. Germline V gene lookup returns CDR1 SEHNR and CDR2 FQNEAQ (reference sequence). The CDR3 region has the DNA TGTGCCAGCAGCTTACCCAGTGACTTTGGGGGGGCGGTTGATAAATATGGGCAGTTCTTC. Protein product: CASSLPSDFGGAVDKYGQFF.

This clonotype was counted a few times. The chain is built from TRBV2 and TRBJ1-2, with no clear D. Between the trimmed V and J ends, which lost 8 bases and 4 bases, there was a span of 14 bases. This CDR3 region has 13 residues. From germline, CDR1 is SNHLY and CDR2 FYNNEI. CDR3 protein: CASARGRFYGYTF. The CDR3, as DNA: TGTGCCAGCGCGCGTGGGCGGTTCTATGGCTACACCTTC.

This chain connects TRBV7-2 to TRBJ2-3; D uncertain. Germline CDR1 is SGHTA and CDR2 is FQGNSA. V lost 2 bases and J lost 2, with 11 bases in between. The CDR3 loop spans 15 amino acids. The CDR3 loop is CASSLSGTATDTQYF. CDR3 DNA: TGTGCCAGCAGCTTAAGTGGCACGGCCACAGATACGCAGTATTTT.

This clonotype was seen more than once but under ten times. The gene calls are TRBV7-9 and TRBJ2-1, with 14 bases fitting TRBD2. This CDR3 contains 15 residues. Germline values: CDR1 SEHNR, CDR2 FQNEAQ (reference sequence). V lost 3 bases to trimming and J lost 8 bases; unmatched junction nucleotides: 3. The CDR3 protein is CASSFGTSGSHEQFF. CDR3 nucleotide sequence: TGTGCCAGCAGCTTTGGGACTAGCGGGAGTCATGAGCAGTTCTTC.

This clonotype was recorded at least ten times. The chain recombines TRBV7-2 with TRBJ2-1, with D tentatively TRBD2 (5 bases). There are 13 residues in the CDR3. Trimming took 5 bases from V and 8 from J, leaving 13 bases between them. Germline loops: CDR1 SGHTA, CDR2 FQGNSA. The CDR3 nucleotides read TGTGCCAGCAGCCTCCCGTCTAGCTATGAGCAGTTCTTC. This translates into CASSLPSSYEQFF.

This clonotype was detected many times. The chain is built from TRBV10-3 and TRBJ2-6; D gene unclear. V gave up 6 bases and J gave up 2 bases, with 8 bases separating them. From germline, CDR1 is ENHRY and CDR2 SYGVKD. The CDR3 length is 14 residues. CDR3 sequence reads: CAIRMETGANVLTF. The CDR3 DNA is TGTGCCATCAGAATGGAGACTGGGGCCAACGTCCTGACTTTC.

Only a few counts were recorded for this clonotype. The V call is TRBV20-1, the J call TRBJ1-1; unclear D gene. CDR3 length: 10 amino acids. V dropped 6 bases and J dropped 2 bases, with 4 bases sitting between them. CDR1 and CDR2 from the germline V gene are DFQATT and SNEGSKA (reference sequence). CDR3 bases: TGCAGTGCAGGAAACACTGAAGCTTTCTTT. Translating gives CSAGNTEAFF.

This clonotype appeared many times. The chain has TRBV20-1 and TRBJ2-2; 16 nucleotides agree with TRBD2. In germline, CDR1 is DFQATT, CDR2 SNEGSKA (reference sequence). The CDR3 is 15 amino acids. After removal of 6 bases from V and 7 bases from J, the junction contained 5 bases not matched to a gene. In DNA, the CDR3 is TGCAGTGCGGGGGGACTAGCGGGAGGGAGCGGGGAGCTGTTTTTT. This sequence encodes CSAGGLAGGSGELFF.

This clonotype was detected a few times. V gene TRBV10-3 combines with J gene TRBJ2-7, with 7 bases lining up with TRBD2. Losses at the gene ends were 8 bases for V and 3 bases for J; bases not matched to a gene: 7. The CDR3 extends over 13 amino acids. Per germline, CDR1 ENHRY and CDR2 SYGVKD. The CDR3 sequence: CAIGKAGDYEQYF. In DNA, the CDR3 is TGTGCCATCGGGAAGGCGGGGGACTACGAGCAGTACTTC.